Each of the 30 T cell receptor beta chains below was sequenced from the same sample in a study of blood T cell repertoires in COVID-19 (dated by TCRdb to the early 2020s). The library was produced with the immunoSEQ multiplex PCR assay. TCRdb re-hosts the immuneACCESS table, in-frame sequences only. Its copies lack some clones; in the studies checked, an unresolved V gene accounts for under half of them, and the cause for the rest is not known. Counted in this sample were 650,000 to 800,000 clones; 85% to 90% of them appeared once. The ten largest clonotypes hold about 0.26% of the sample. The sequencing sample was made of peripheral blood. Receptors originate from a woman younger than 35 with acute or convalescent COVID-19.

V usage is TRBV4-2 and J usage is TRBJ2-1; 7 nucleotides line up with TRBD1. The germline gives CDR1 LGHNA, CDR2 YNFKEQ. V lost 5 bases, J lost 2 bases, and 6 bases stayed unmatched. The CDR3 covers 15 residues. The CDR3 spells CASSKGTATYNEQFF. The CDR3, as DNA: TGTGCCAGCAGCAAGGGGACAGCGACCTACAATGAGCAGTTCTTC.

This clone appeared once. The V call is TRBV6-5, the J call TRBJ1-2, with TRBD1 as a possible D gene (5 bases). V lost 5 bases, J lost 7 bases, and 20 bases lay in between. Germline V lookup: CDR1 MNHEY, CDR2 SVGAGI. The CDR3 spans 15 residues. In nucleotides, the CDR3 is TGTGCCAGCAGTCCTTCGGTCGGGGGGAGGAGTGGCTACACCTTC. Its protein product is CASSPSVGGRSGYTF.

The gene calls are TRBV27 and TRBJ2-7; 7 bases line up with TRBD2. Germline V gene lookup returns CDR1 MNHEY and CDR2 SMNVEV (reference sequence). This CDR3 contains 14 residues. V lost 6 bases, J lost 3 bases, and 8 bases stayed unmatched. The CDR3, as DNA: TGTGCCAGCAGCCCCGGAGGGAGGGACTACGAGCAGTACTTC. Translation: CASSPGGRDYEQYF.

This clone occurred a few times. V gene TRBV1 combines with J gene TRBJ2-1; the D call of TRBD1 is as the table states it, not checked on the DNA. TRBV1 is annotated as a pseudogene. The CDR3 length is 10 residues. CDR3 amino acids: CTSGTAEQFF. DNA for the CDR3: TGCACCAGCGGTACAGCTGAGCAGTTCTTC.

This clone has just one count. The chain recombines TRBV6-5 with TRBJ2-3, with a possible D match to TRBD2 (6 bases). V was clipped by 1 base and J by 7 bases, with 12 bases between them. CDR1 is MNHEY and CDR2 is SVGAGI in the germline V gene. This CDR3 is 14 amino acids long. In nucleotides, the CDR3 is TGTGCCAGCAGTTACTGGAGGGATTCACATACGCAGTATTTT. Translated: CASSYWRDSHTQYF.

This sequence joins TRBV5-1 and TRBJ2-1; 10 nucleotides line up with TRBD1. The length of the CDR3 is 16 residues. Germline V gene lookup returns CDR1 SGHRS and CDR2 YFSETQ. After removal of 4 bases from V and 9 bases from J, the junction contained 13 bases not matched to a gene. CDR3 in amino acids: CASSRWRDRGGGEQFF. The CDR3 nucleotides read TGCGCCAGCAGCCGGTGGAGGGACAGGGGAGGGGGTGAGCAGTTCTTC.

The rearrangement joins TRBV24-1 to TRBJ2-1; 10 nucleotides agree with TRBD1. With 4 bases clipped from V and 9 bases from J, the junction kept 8 bases outside the gene matches. CDR3 length: 15 residues. Germline CDR1 reads KGHDR; CDR2 reads SFDVKD. The CDR3 sequence is CATSEGTGVPREQFF. In nucleotides, the CDR3 is TGTGCCACCAGTGAGGGGACAGGGGTCCCCCGTGAGCAGTTCTTC.

This chain joins TRBV7-3 and TRBJ2-1; 8 bases match TRBD2. Germline CDR1 SGHTA, CDR2 FQGTGA. The CDR3 spans 16 residues. V lost 4 bases to trimming and J lost 0 bases; unmatched junction nucleotides: 5. This chain's CDR3 is CASSSVAGNSYNEQFF. The CDR3 DNA reads TGTGCCAGCAGCTCGGTAGCGGGGAACTCCTACAATGAGCAGTTCTTC.

This chain links TRBV7-9 with TRBJ1-1, with 8 bases identical to TRBD1. With V trimmed by 1 base and J by 3 bases, 1 base remained unmatched. The CDR3 contains 14 residues. Germline V gives CDR1 SEHNR, CDR2 FQNEAQ (reference sequence). The CDR3 loop is CASSLGQGYTEAFF. The CDR3 nucleotides read TGTGCCAGCAGCTTAGGACAGGGGTACACTGAAGCTTTCTTT.

The chain has TRBV6-1 and TRBJ1-5; 8 positions match TRBD1. This CDR3 has 16 residues. Losses at the gene ends were 1 base for V and 2 bases for J; bases not matched to a gene: 4. Germline V gene lookup returns CDR1 MNHNS and CDR2 SASEGT. CDR3 residues: CASSEELGQGNQPQHF. The CDR3 DNA sequence: TGTGCCAGCAGTGAAGAATTGGGACAGGGCAATCAGCCCCAGCATTTT.

This clone turned up a few times. This chain connects TRBV3-1 (or the pseudogene TRBV3-2) to TRBJ1-1; D not resolved. The CDR3 runs to 15 residues. Germline CDR1 is LGHDT and CDR2 is YNNKEL (reference sequence). Trimming removed 1 base from V and 3 bases from J, with 12 bases in between. DNA of the CDR3: TGTGCCAGCAGCCAAGGGGCCATGGGTGACACTGAAGCTTTCTTT. Amino acids: CASSQGAMGDTEAFF.

This clone was recorded only once. The chain is built from TRBV30 and TRBJ1-1, with a possible D match to TRBD1 (6 bases). Trimming cost V 5 bases and J 0 bases, with 13 bases left between them. This CDR3 has 14 amino acids. Germline V gives CDR1 GTSNPN, CDR2 SVGIG (reference sequence). The CDR3 coding sequence is TGTGCCTGGGCAAGCAGGGGTATGAACACTGAAGCTTTCTTT. Its protein product is CAWASRGMNTEAFF.

CDR3 in amino acids: CASSRQGRYNSPLHF. The CDR3, as DNA: TGCGCCAGCAGCCGACAGGGAAGGTATAATTCACCCCTCCACTTT. The chain is built from TRBV4-1 and TRBJ1-6; 7 bases fit TRBD1. The CDR3 is 15 residues long. Germline CDR1 and CDR2: MGHRA and YSYEKL. The ends lost 4 bases at V and 4 bases at J; junction bases unmatched: 4.

This clone was seen a single time. CDR3 amino acids: CATSGLPDRDEQFF. The DNA for the CDR3 is TGTGCCACCAGTGGCCTTCCGGACAGGGACGAGCAGTTCTTC. The chain joins TRBV24-1 to TRBJ2-1; 8 bases are shared with TRBD1. Germline CDR1 KGHDR, CDR2 SFDVKD. The CDR3 extends over 14 amino acids. The junction had 9 bases not matched to a gene; V was cut back by 5 bases and J by 10 bases.

The J gene is TRBJ2-3, the V gene TRBV3-1 (or the pseudogene TRBV3-2), with 9 bases aligning to TRBD2. This CDR3 has 16 residues. Germline V gene data show CDR1 as LGHDT and CDR2 as YNNKEL (reference sequence). The V segment lost 4 bases and the J segment 0 bases; nucleotides outside the gene matches: 5. The CDR3 DNA reads TGTGCCAGCAGCCCCGGACTAGCGAGAAGCACAGATACGCAGTATTTT. It is translated as CASSPGLARSTDTQYF.

V and J are TRBV15 and TRBJ1-2; the D is unclear. V was cut by 6 bases and J by 4 bases, with 9 bases left in between. This CDR3 is 12 amino acids long. From germline, CDR1 is LNHNV and CDR2 YYDKDF (reference sequence). CDR3 coding DNA: TGTGCCACCAGTCTGTACGGCTATGGCTACACCTTC. It encodes CATSLYGYGYTF.

The chain's CDR3 is CAWSVRTSGLHNEQFF. The CDR3 DNA follows: TGTGCCTGGAGTGTACGGACTAGCGGGCTGCACAATGAGCAGTTCTTC. V gene TRBV30 combines with J gene TRBJ2-1; 11 bases map to TRBD2. Germline assignment: CDR1 GTSNPN and CDR2 SVGIG (reference sequence). This CDR3 comprises 16 residues. Unmatched junction bases numbered 6, after V lost 0 bases and J lost 5 bases. The whole variable domain, remainder taken from reference TRBV30 and TRBJ2-1, is SQTIHQWPATLVQPVGSPLSLECTVEGTSNPNLYWYRQAAGRGLQLLFYSVGIGQISSEVPQNLSASRPQDRQFILSSKKLLLSDSGFYLCAWSVRTSGLHNEQFFGPGTRLTVL.

The V call is TRBV5-1, the J call TRBJ2-3; D remains ambiguous. The CDR3 spans 13 residues. The germline V gene has CDR1 SGHRS and CDR2 YFSETQ. Trimming stripped 3 bases from V and 3 bases from J, with 8 bases between. CDR3 nucleotides: TGCGCCAGCAGCTCCACTTTAACAGATACGCAGTATTTT. Amino acid sequence: CASSSTLTDTQYF.

The J gene is TRBJ1-2, the V gene TRBV7-2; the D gene is possibly TRBD1 (6 bases). V lost 5 bases and J lost 11, with 30 bases in between. The germline CDR1 and CDR2 sequences are SGHTA and FQGNSA. The CDR3 spans 17 residues. This CDR3 reads CASSRTGGFDRASWYTF. Here the CDR3 DNA reads TGTGCCAGCAGCCGCACGGGGGGCTTCGATCGGGCAAGTTGGTACACCTTC. The complete variable domain, with remaining parts taken from reference TRBV7-2 and TRBJ1-2, reads GAGVSQSPSNKVTEKGKDVELRCDPISGHTALYWYRQSLGQGLEFLIYFQGNSAPDKSGLPSDRFSAERTGGSVSTLTIQRTQQEDSAVYLCASSRTGGFDRASWYTFGSGTRLTVV.

J is TRBJ1-4 and V is TRBV10-2; the match to TRBD1 covers 10 bases. The germline V gene encodes CDR1 WSHSY and CDR2 SAAADI. The CDR3 is made up of 13 amino acids. V lost 10 bases and J lost 6; bases outside the gene matches: 5. CDR3: CATRDRGYEKLFF. DNA for the CDR3: TGCGCCACCCGGGACAGGGGATATGAAAAACTGTTTTTT.

The chain is built from TRBV7-9 and TRBJ2-7, with TRBD1 matching 7 bases. Germline CDR1 SEHNR, CDR2 FQNEAQ (reference sequence). V shed 5 bases, J shed 6 bases, and the junction held 4 bases outside the gene matches. This CDR3 contains 12 residues. In nucleotides, the CDR3 is TGTGCCAGCAGCCCGACAGGGACCGAGCAGTACTTC. Protein: CASSPTGTEQYF.

This chain joins TRBV5-8 and TRBJ1-2; D remains unclear. Germline CDR1 SGHTS, CDR2 YDEGEE. V was clipped by 5 bases and J by 0 bases, with 11 bases between them. The CDR3 totals 14 residues. CDR3 protein: CASRGASPNYGYTF. The CDR3 DNA reads TGTGCCAGCAGAGGAGCCTCCCCTAACTATGGCTACACCTTC.

This clone was seen once. The rearrangement uses TRBV5-1 and TRBJ1-1, with 7 bases matching TRBD1. The junction had 8 bases not matched to a gene; V was cut back by 4 bases and J by 5 bases. The CDR3 extends over 14 amino acids. Germline V gene data show CDR1 as SGHRS and CDR2 as YFSETQ. In nucleotides, the CDR3 is TGCGCCAGCAGCGGGACGGGACAGTCAACTGAAGCTTTCTTT. Translating it yields CASSGTGQSTEAFF.

This chain links TRBV6-1 with TRBJ2-7, with 9 bases fitting TRBD1. J was trimmed by 7 bases and V by 4 bases; bases with no gene match: 14. CDR3 length: 16 amino acids. The V gene's germline CDR1 is MNHNS and CDR2 SASEGT. The CDR3 loop is CASSGPVGRGTGEQYF. Written as DNA, the CDR3 is TGTGCCAGCAGTGGCCCGGTAGGGCGGGGGACAGGGGAGCAGTACTTC.

The chain's CDR3 is CASSLSSGESYNEQFF. The CDR3 DNA is TGTGCCAGCAGCTTAAGTTCAGGGGAGTCGTACAATGAGCAGTTCTTC. The chain combines TRBV7-3 with TRBJ2-1; perhaps TRBD1 as D (6 bases). Germline CDR1 is SGHTA and CDR2 is FQGTGA. The CDR3 consists of 16 residues. V lost 1 base and J lost 4, with 14 bases in between.

To note about this clone: Other DNA variants within this sample encode the same CDR3. V usage is TRBV7-8 and J usage is TRBJ1-4; TRBD1 matches 7 bases. V gave up 5 bases and J gave up 6 bases; unmatched junction bases: 9. The length of the CDR3 is 15 residues. The V gene's germline CDR1 is SGHVS and CDR2 FQNEAQ. CDR3 residues: CASSPRTGGDEKLFF. DNA of the CDR3: TGTGCCAGCAGCCCGCGGACAGGAGGGGATGAAAAACTGTTTTTT. Full variable domain (rest looked up from reference TRBV7-8 and TRBJ1-4): GAGVSQSPRYKVAKRGQDVALRCDPISGHVSLFWYQQALGQGPEFLTYFQNEAQLDKSGLPSDRFFAERPEGSVSTLKIQRTQQEDSAVYLCASSPRTGGDEKLFFGSGTQLSVL.

The gene calls are TRBV28 and TRBJ2-7; the D gene is possibly TRBD2 (5 bases). The V end was cut by 11 bases, the J end by 1 base, with 15 bases between. Germline V gene sequence: CDR1 MDHEN, CDR2 SYDVKM. CDR3 length: 13 residues. Here the CDR3 DNA reads TGTGCCGTTTTCGAGAGAGGGTCCTACGAGCAGTACTTC. This encodes CAVFERGSYEQYF. The full variable domain, its missing parts supplied by reference TRBV28 and TRBJ2-7, is DVKVTQSSRYLVKRTGEKVFLECVQDMDHENMFWYRQDPGLGLRLIYFSYDVKMKEKGDIPEGYSVSREKKERFSLILESASTNQTSMYLCAVFERGSYEQYFGPGTRLTVT.

This chain links TRBV3-1 (or the pseudogene TRBV3-2) with TRBJ1-3; D not resolved. The CDR3 is 17 amino acids. V lost 0 bases and J 4 bases, leaving 16 bases between the germline ends. CDR1 is LGHDT, CDR2 YNNKEL, per germline (reference sequence). CDR3 residues: CASSQEVGKGRGNTIYF. The CDR3, as DNA: TGTGCCAGCAGCCAAGAGGTCGGTAAAGGGAGGGGAAACACCATATATTTT.

This chain connects TRBV24-1 to TRBJ1-3, with 8 nucleotides matching TRBD1. V lost 3 bases, J lost 2 bases, and 8 bases stayed unmatched. The CDR3 is 17 amino acids. In germline, CDR1 is KGHDR, CDR2 SFDVKD. CDR3 region: CATSDNGQGTTGNTIYF. Here the CDR3 DNA reads TGTGCCACCAGTGATAACGGACAGGGAACGACTGGAAACACCATATATTTT.

The chain uses TRBV5-1 and TRBJ1-1; TRBD1 might be the D (5 bases). CDR1 and CDR2 from the germline V gene are SGHRS and YFSETQ. CDR3 length equals 16 residues. The V end lost 0 bases, the J end lost 9 bases, and 21 bases lay between the germline ends. CDR3 in amino acids: CASSLEFYGAAAKAFF. As DNA, the CDR3 is TGCGCCAGCAGCTTGGAGTTTTATGGGGCGGCCGCCAAAGCTTTCTTT. The full variable domain, rest sourced from reference TRBV5-1 and TRBJ1-1, is KAGVTQTPRYLIKTRGQQVTLSCSPISGHRSVSWYQQTPGQGLQFLFEYFSETQRNKGNFPGRFSGRQFSNSRSEMNVSTLELGDSALYLCASSLEFYGAAAKAFFGQGTRLTVV.